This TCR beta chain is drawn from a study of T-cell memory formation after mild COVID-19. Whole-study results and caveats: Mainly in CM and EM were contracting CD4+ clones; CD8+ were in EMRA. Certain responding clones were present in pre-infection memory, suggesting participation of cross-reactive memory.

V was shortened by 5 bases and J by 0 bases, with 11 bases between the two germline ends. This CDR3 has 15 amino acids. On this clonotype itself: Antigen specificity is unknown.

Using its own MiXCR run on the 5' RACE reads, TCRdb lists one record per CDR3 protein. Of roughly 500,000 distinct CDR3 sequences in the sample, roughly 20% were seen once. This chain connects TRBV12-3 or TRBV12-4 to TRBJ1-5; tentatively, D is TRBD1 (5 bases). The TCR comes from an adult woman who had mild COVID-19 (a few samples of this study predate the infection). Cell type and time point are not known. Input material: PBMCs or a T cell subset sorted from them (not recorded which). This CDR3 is CASSRQKYSNQPQHF. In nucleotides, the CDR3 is TGTGCCAGCAGTCGACAGAAATATAGCAATCAGCCCCAGCATTTT.